The entry below gives a single TCR beta chain sequence along with its context. Authors' analysis steps: Using reference gene primer amplification, nucleated cell counts were estimated. Here immunoSEQ multiplex PCR was the method, and the copy in TCRdb shows in-frame clones only, minus some. V, J and clone size were drawn from that table, and D and trimming were deduced from the DNA. Of 150,000 to 170,000 clones detected, roughly 80% appear once; the ten largest clones hold roughly 3.5%. This sample was taken from a study of blood T cell repertoires in COVID-19. Study overall: Donors in the United States, Italy and Spain gave samples during acute or convalescent COVID-19.

The CDR3 has 13 residues. V was pared by 0 bases and J by 3 bases, with 6 bases between. The TCR was taken from an elderly woman with acute or convalescent COVID-19. This chain joins TRBV12-3 or TRBV12-4 and TRBJ2-7; D might be TRBD2 (5 bases). The sequenced sample was peripheral blood. The CDR3 DNA follows: TGTGCCAGCAGTTTAGCCGGGAACTACGAGCAGTACTTC. This codes for CASSLAGNYEQYF.